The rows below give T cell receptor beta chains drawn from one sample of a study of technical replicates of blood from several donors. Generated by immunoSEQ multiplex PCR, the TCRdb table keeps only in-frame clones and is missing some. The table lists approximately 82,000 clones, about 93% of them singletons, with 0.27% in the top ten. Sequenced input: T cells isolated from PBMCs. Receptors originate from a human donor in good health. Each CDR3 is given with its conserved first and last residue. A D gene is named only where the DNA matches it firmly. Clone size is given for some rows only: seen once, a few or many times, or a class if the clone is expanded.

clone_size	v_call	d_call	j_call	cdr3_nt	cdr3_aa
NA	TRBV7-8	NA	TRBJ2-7	TGTGCCAGCAGCCGGACGGGACATTACGAGCAGTACTTC	CASSRTGHYEQYF
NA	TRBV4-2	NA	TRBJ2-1	TGTGCCAGCAGCCAACCCATTTGGGCTAGCCGAAATGAGCAGTTCTTC	CASSQPIWASRNEQFF
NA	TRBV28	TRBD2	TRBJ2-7	TGTGCCAGCAGTTCGGGACTAGCGGCTTCCTACGAGCAGTACTTC	CASSSGLAASYEQYF
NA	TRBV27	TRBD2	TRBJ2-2	TGTGCCAGCAGTTTTACCAACCCGCTAGCGGGAGCGAACACCGGGGAGCTGTTTTTT	CASSFTNPLAGANTGELFF
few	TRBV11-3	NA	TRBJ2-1	TGTGCCAGCAGCTCGACCGGGACTGGGAACAATGAGCAGTTCTTC	CASSSTGTGNNEQFF
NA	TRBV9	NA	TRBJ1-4	TGTGCCAGCAGCGCCAGGACTACTAATGAAAAACTGTTTTTT	CASSARTTNEKLFF
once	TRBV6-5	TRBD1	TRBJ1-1	TGTGCCAGCAGTAGGGACAGCGCCTGGAACACTGAAGCTTTCTTT	CASSRDSAWNTEAFF
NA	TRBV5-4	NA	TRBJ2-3	TGTGCCAGCAGCTTGTCCGGAGTTACGCAGTATTTT	CASSLSGVTQYF
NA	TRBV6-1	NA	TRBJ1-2	TGTGCCAGCAGTCCTCAGACACAGTTTAACTATGGCTACACCTTC	CASSPQTQFNYGYTF
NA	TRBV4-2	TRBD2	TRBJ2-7	TGTGCCAGCAGCCAAGAATCCAGGGGACTAGCGGGATATTACGAGCAGTACTTC	CASSQESRGLAGYYEQYF
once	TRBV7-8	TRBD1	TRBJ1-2	TGTGCCAGCAGCTTAGGGGGGACAGGGAGACTCTATGGCTACACCTTC	CASSLGGTGRLYGYTF
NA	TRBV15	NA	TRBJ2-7	TGTGCCACCAGCAAAGACTCGGAGGTTGTCCACGAGCAGTACTTC	CATSKDSEVVHEQYF
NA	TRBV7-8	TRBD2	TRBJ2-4	TGTGCCAGCAGCTCGGGACTAGCCCCTCTAGCCAAAAACATTCAGTACTTC	CASSSGLAPLAKNIQYF
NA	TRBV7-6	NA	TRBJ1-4	TGTGCCAGCAGCTTGACTCCCGGCCAATATGAAAAACTGTTTTTT	CASSLTPGQYEKLFF
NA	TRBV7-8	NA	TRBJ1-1	TGTGCCAGCAGCCCGCGACAGGATATAAGGACTGAAGCTTTCTTT	CASSPRQDIRTEAFF
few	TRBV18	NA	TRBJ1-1	TGTGCCAGCTCATTCCAGGGGACCACTGAAGCTTTCTTT	CASSFQGTTEAFF
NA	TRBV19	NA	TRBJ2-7	TGTGCCGTTGGTTCCCGCGGGACAGCCTACGAGCAGTACTTC	CAVGSRGTAYEQYF
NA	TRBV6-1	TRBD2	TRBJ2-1	TGTGCCAGCAGTGAAGCCCCGGGACTAGCTTTTCGCTACAATGAGCAGTTCTTC	CASSEAPGLAFRYNEQFF
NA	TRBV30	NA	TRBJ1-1	TGTGCCTGGAGTGTAAACCGGTACGGGAATGAAGCTTTCTTT	CAWSVNRYGNEAFF
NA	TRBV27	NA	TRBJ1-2	TGTGCCAGCAGTTTATATGGGCAGAACATCTACACCTTC	CASSLYGQNIYTF
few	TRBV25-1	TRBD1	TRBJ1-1	TGTGCCAGCAGTTCAGGGGGCACTGAAGCTTTCTTT	CASSSGGTEAFF
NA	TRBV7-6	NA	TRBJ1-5	TGTGCCAGCAGTCGAGGTTCCCCTAATCAGCCCCAGCATTTT	CASSRGSPNQPQHF
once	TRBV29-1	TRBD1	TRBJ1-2	TGCAGCGTTGAAGGGGACAGGGCCTATGGCTACACCTTC	CSVEGDRAYGYTF
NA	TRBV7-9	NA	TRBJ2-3	TGTGCCAGCAGCCCACTAGCTGCGGACACAGATACGCAGTATTTT	CASSPLAADTDTQYF
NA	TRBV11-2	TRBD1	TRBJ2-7	TGTGCCAGCAGCTTACGACAGGGCCCCTACGAGCAGTACTTC	CASSLRQGPYEQYF
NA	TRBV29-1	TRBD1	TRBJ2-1	TGCAGCGTACACGGGACAGTGTACAATGAGCAGTTCTTC	CSVHGTVYNEQFF
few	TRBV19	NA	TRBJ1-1	TGTGCCAGTAGTGACCACCTCCAGGCTGAAGCTTTCTTT	CASSDHLQAEAFF
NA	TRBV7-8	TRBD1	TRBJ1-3	TGTGCCAGCAGCTTAACCCCATACAGGGGAGGCGTAAACACCATATATTTT	CASSLTPYRGGVNTIYF
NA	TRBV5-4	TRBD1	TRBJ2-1	TGTGCCAGCAGTTCGACCGAAACAGGGGGTGAGCAGTTCTTC	CASSSTETGGEQFF
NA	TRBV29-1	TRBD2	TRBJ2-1	TGCAGCGTTGACAGGGTTGGACTAGCGGGGGGCAATGAGCAGTTCTTC	CSVDRVGLAGGNEQFF
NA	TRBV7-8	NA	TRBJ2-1	TGTGCCAGCAGCCCAGCGAAAGGTTCCTACAATGAGCAGTTCTTC	CASSPAKGSYNEQFF
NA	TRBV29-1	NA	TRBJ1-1	TGCAGCGTCCTGGGGGGGGAAGCTTTCTTT	CSVLGGEAFF
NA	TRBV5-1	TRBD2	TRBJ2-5	TGCGCCAGCAGCTTGCGGTCTGCCCTAGCGGTACAAGAGACCCAGTACTTC	CASSLRSALAVQETQYF
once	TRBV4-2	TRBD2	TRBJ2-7	TGTGCCAGCAGCCAAGTTGCTAGCGGGAACCCTCGGGTCGAGCAGTACTTC	CASSQVASGNPRVEQYF
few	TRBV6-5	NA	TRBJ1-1	TGTGCCAGCAGTAACCCAGGGAGGGGGGACACTGAAGCTTTCTTT	CASSNPGRGDTEAFF
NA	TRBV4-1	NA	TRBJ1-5	TGCGCCAGCAGCATGGGGCGGGGGGATCAGCCCCAGCATTTT	CASSMGRGDQPQHF
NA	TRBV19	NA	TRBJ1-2	TGTGCCAGTAGTATCACCCAACTCAGGGGCTATGGCTACACCTTC	CASSITQLRGYGYTF
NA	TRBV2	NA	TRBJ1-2	TGTGCCAGCAGTGAAGCAAGTACGGAGAGGGCCTTTGGCTACACCTTC	CASSEASTERAFGYTF
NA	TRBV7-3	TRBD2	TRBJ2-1	TGTGCCAGCAGCTTAACTCCAGCGGGGGGGCTTAATGAGCAGTTCTTC	CASSLTPAGGLNEQFF
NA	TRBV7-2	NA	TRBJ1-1	TGTGGGGTCGGGCGGGCCAGTCTTTCTGAAGCTTTCTTT	CGVGRASLSEAFF
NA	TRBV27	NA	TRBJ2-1	TGTGCCAGCAGGCAAACAGGGAGCTCCTACAATGAGCAGTTCTTC	CASRQTGSSYNEQFF
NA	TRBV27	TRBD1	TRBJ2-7	TGTGCCAGCAGCGCCGGGACAGGGGAGTACGAGCAGTACTTC	CASSAGTGEYEQYF
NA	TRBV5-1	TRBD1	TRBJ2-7	TGCGCCAGCAGCCCGTACCCCGACCGGGTACAGGGGGGTAACGAGCAGTACTTC	CASSPYPDRVQGGNEQYF
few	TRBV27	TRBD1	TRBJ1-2	TGTGCCAGCAGTACCACGACAGGGGCTAACTATGGCTACACCTTC	CASSTTTGANYGYTF
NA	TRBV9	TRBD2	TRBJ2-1	TGTGCCAGCACCCGACTAGCGGGCAATGAGCAGTTCTTC	CASTRLAGNEQFF
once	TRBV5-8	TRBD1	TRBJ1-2	TGTGCCAGCAGTTCGCGGACAGGGTCGGCCTATGGCTACACCTTC	CASSSRTGSAYGYTF
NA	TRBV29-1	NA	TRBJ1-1	TGCAGCGGTAACGGACAGATGAACACTGAAGCTTTCTTT	CSGNGQMNTEAFF
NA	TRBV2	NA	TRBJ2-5	TGTGCCAGTCCCCCTCAGACAGGGAGGGAGACCCAGTACTTC	CASPPQTGRETQYF
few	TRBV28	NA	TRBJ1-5	TGTGCCAGCAGCTCTCTGAGTGGGGGGAATCAGCCCCAGCATTTT	CASSSLSGGNQPQHF